This TCR beta chain was obtained from a study of T-cell reconstitution after alpha-beta-depleted transplantation in children. Study observations and caveats: Expanded graft clones, several hundred of them, were reportedly the source of alpha-beta T cells about two months after transplant. Newly produced T cells mostly provided counts and TCRbeta diversity after one year, as hyperexpanded clones declined. Surviving recipient cells, namely T cells and thymic progenitors, were the source of high day-60 TCRbeta diversity in some patients.

In the case of this clonotype: What it binds is not known.

A library of TCRbeta sequences, prepared with unique molecular identifiers, was generated. TCRdb used MiXCR to reprocess the PCR reads, holding one entry per CDR3 protein. The table lists a few hundred thousand distinct CDR3 sequences, roughly 30% of them singletons. The CDR3 is made up of 14 amino acids. Germline trimming cut 4 bases from V and 4 bases from J; bases unmatched to any gene: 3. CDR1 and CDR2 (germline): DFQATT, SNEGSKA (reference sequence). The sequence came from a boy under three years old with Wiskott-Aldrich syndrome, due to receive a stem cell transplant. The specimen was PBMCs, collected before TCRalphabeta/CD19-depleted stem cell transplant. This chain connects TRBV20-1 to TRBJ2-3; TRBD2 matches 12 bases. The CDR3 loop is CSATSGRAPDTQYF. The CDR3 coding sequence is TGCAGTGCTACTAGCGGGAGGGCCCCAGATACGCAGTATTTT.